Following are 21 T cell receptor beta chains from one sample sequenced in a study of blood T cells in healthy people across ages. A second about 7 to 11 cycle PCR used barcoded and J-beta primers. TCRdb analysed the 5' RACE reads with MiXCR anew, one entry per CDR3 protein. This table holds about 1.6 million distinct CDR3 sequences, almost 35% found once. Sequences were obtained from blood. The receptors here all came from a woman aged 30 to 39 in good health.

The chain combines TRBV20-1 with TRBJ2-3; 10 nucleotides align to TRBD2. The CDR3 runs to 17 residues. The V segment lost 1 base and the J segment 3 bases; nucleotides outside the gene matches: 10. Germline assignment: CDR1 DFQATT and CDR2 SNEGSKA (reference sequence). This CDR3 reads CSARGLAGVGLTDTQYF. The CDR3 coding sequence is TGCAGTGCTAGAGGTCTAGCGGGAGTAGGTTTAACAGATACGCAGTATTTT.

This clonotype was seen ten or more times. One base away lies a much larger clone, so this may be a sequencing read error. The chain carries TRBV20-1 and TRBJ2-1, with TRBD1 matching over 10 bases. The V gene's germline CDR1 is DFQATT and CDR2 SNEGSKA (reference sequence). This CDR3 region has 13 residues. The CDR3 coding sequence is TGCAGGGCCGGGACAGGGGCGCGAGGAGAGCAGTTCTTC. This encodes CRAGTGARGEQFF.

The chain carries TRBV5-5 and TRBJ2-7; D is uncertain. Looked up from germline, CDR1 is SGHKS and CDR2 is YYEKEE (reference sequence). Deletions cut 0 bases from V and 2 bases from J, with 12 bases between. The CDR3 is 15 amino acids. Here the CDR3 reads CASSLGLSPTYEQYF. The CDR3 DNA reads as TGTGCCAGCAGCTTGGGTCTTTCCCCCACCTACGAGCAGTACTTC.

The sample holds a few counts of this clonotype. The chain joins TRBV5-1 to TRBJ2-7; D is undetermined. The CDR3 has 16 residues. The V gene lost 4 bases and the J gene lost 2 bases, with 19 bases spanning the gap. Germline V gene lookup returns CDR1 SGHRS and CDR2 YFSETQ. CDR3 in amino acids: CASSPILGLRTYEQYF. DNA for the CDR3: TGCGCCAGCAGCCCAATCTTAGGTTTGAGGACCTACGAGCAGTACTTC.

This clonotype was seen a handful of times. The chain is built from TRBV20-1 and TRBJ2-1; TRBD2 matches at 10 bases. The CDR3 is made up of 14 amino acids. Trimming at V came to 1 base and at J to 5 bases, leaving 2 bases not matched to a gene. Germline CDR1 is DFQATT and CDR2 is SNEGSKA (reference sequence). DNA for the CDR3: TGCAGTGCTAGAGGTCTAGCGGGGGACAATGAGCAGTTCTTC. Translation gives CSARGLAGDNEQFF.

This clonotype was detected many times. Here the CDR3 reads CASSIPGQETQYF. CDR3 bases: TGTGCCAGCAGTATTCCGGGCCAAGAGACCCAGTACTTC. The V and J genes are TRBV28 and TRBJ2-5; no reliable D call. The CDR3 has 13 residues. V was trimmed by 5 bases and J by 1 base, leaving 8 bases between them. CDR1 is MDHEN, CDR2 SYDVKM, per germline.

This clonotype was detected once. This rearrangement joins TRBV7-9 to TRBJ1-1; D ambiguous. The CDR3 loop spans 13 amino acids. V was cut by 6 bases and J by 5 bases, with 13 bases left in between. Germline V lookup: CDR1 SEHNR, CDR2 FQNEAQ (reference sequence). The CDR3 reads CASSRGFGTEAFF. The CDR3 coding sequence is TGTGCCAGCAGTAGAGGGTTCGGGACTGAAGCTTTCTTT.

The V call is TRBV15, the J call TRBJ2-1, with TRBD2 identical over 9 bases. The DNA end lines up better with TRBJ2-7; the J call may be wrong. CDR1 LNHNV and CDR2 YYDKDF come from the germline V gene (reference sequence). This CDR3 spans 14 amino acids. CDR3 DNA: TGTGCCACCAGCAGAGATCGCGGGGGGGGCGAGCAGTACTTC. It yields the protein CATSRDRGGGEQYF.

This clonotype came up a few times. The rearrangement links TRBV2 to TRBJ2-3, with unresolved D. CDR1 and CDR2 (germline): SNHLY, FYNNEI. The CDR3 totals 11 residues. V lost 4 bases, J lost 6 bases, and 5 bases lay in between. The CDR3 loop is CASSVPDTQYF. For the CDR3, the DNA is TGTGCCAGCAGTGTGCCGGATACGCAGTATTTT. Full variable domain (rest looked up from reference TRBV2 and TRBJ2-3): EPEVTQTPSHQVTQMGQEVILRCVPISNHLYFYWYRQILGQKVEFLVSFYNNEISEKSEIFDDQFSVERPDGSNFTLKIRSTKLEDSAMYFCASSVPDTQYFGPGTRLTVL.

This chain connects TRBV2 to TRBJ2-1; D perhaps matches TRBD2 (6 bases). Germline V gene data show CDR1 as SNHLY and CDR2 as FYNNEI. V was trimmed by 6 bases and J by 13 bases, leaving 13 bases between them. This CDR3 spans 11 amino acids. Written as DNA, the CDR3 is TGTGCCAGCAGGGGGGGATTTGAACAGTTCTTC. This translates into CASRGGFEQFF.

Only one count was recorded for this clonotype. The genes are TRBV18 and TRBJ1-2, with D possibly TRBD1 on 6 matching bases. V gave up 6 bases and J gave up 6 bases, with 11 bases separating them. The CDR3 totals 12 residues. The germline V gene encodes CDR1 KGHSH and CDR2 LQKENI. For the CDR3, the DNA is TGTGCCAGCTCGGATGACAGGAATGGCTACACCTTC. Amino acid sequence: CASSDDRNGYTF. The variable domain in full, with the rest retrieved from reference TRBV18 and TRBJ1-2, is NAGVMQNPRHLVRRRGQEARLRCSPMKGHSHVYWYRQLPEEGLKFMVYLQKENIIDESGMPKERFSAEFPKEGPSILRIQQVVRGDSAAYFCASSDDRNGYTFGSGTRLTVV.

The V gene is TRBV7-2, the J gene TRBJ2-7; D is possibly TRBD1 or TRBD2 (5 bases each). V was cut by 5 bases and J by 9 bases, with 20 bases left in between. This CDR3 spans 14 amino acids. The germline CDR1 and CDR2 sequences are SGHTA and FQGNSA. CDR3 protein: CASSPTGTVGGQYF. The CDR3, as DNA: TGTGCCAGCAGCCCCACCGGGACGGTTGGCGGGCAGTACTTC.

The chain combines TRBV24-1 with TRBJ2-3; D could derive from TRBD1 or TRBD2 (5 bases each). The CDR3 loop spans 15 amino acids. V lost 5 bases, J lost 8 bases, and 19 bases lay in between. Germline CDR1 is KGHDR and CDR2 is SFDVKD. CDR3 protein: CATSGTRDPSFTQYF. For the CDR3, the DNA is TGTGCCACCAGTGGTACCCGGGACCCAAGTTTTACGCAGTATTTT.

The chain couples TRBV9 to TRBJ2-7; D may be TRBD2 (6 bases). V lost 0 bases to trimming and J lost 5 bases, with 18 bases between them. The germline CDR1 and CDR2 sequences are SGDLS and YYNGEE. The length of the CDR3 is 16 residues. The CDR3 coding sequence is TGTGCCAGCAGCGTAGGGGCCCTCTCGGGACTCCACGAGCAGTACTTC. Its translation is CASSVGALSGLHEQYF.

The CDR3 nucleotides are TGCAGTGCTAGTTTCCAGGGGGAGGACACTGAAGCTTTCTTT. Translating gives CSASFQGEDTEAFF. The rearrangement links TRBV20-1 to TRBJ1-1; 7 nucleotides align to TRBD1. From germline, CDR1 is DFQATT and CDR2 SNEGSKA (reference sequence). This CDR3 contains 14 residues. J lost 3 bases, V lost 3 bases, and 7 bases had no gene match.

The chain is built from TRBV12-3 or TRBV12-4 and TRBJ2-7, with 11 bases matching TRBD2. V shed 7 bases and J 2 bases; nucleotides not matched to a gene: 10. This CDR3 region has 16 residues. CDR3: CASTPTGTSGAYEQYV. The CDR3 region has the DNA TGTGCCAGCACCCCCACCGGGACTAGCGGAGCCTACGAGCAGTACGTC.

This clonotype has more than one count but fewer than ten. The chain combines TRBV9 with TRBJ2-4; 8 bases are shared with TRBD2. The junction had 5 bases not matched to a gene; V was cut back by 0 bases and J by 9 bases. The CDR3 is made up of 14 amino acids. CDR1 and CDR2 (germline): SGDLS, YYNGEE. The CDR3 DNA reads TGTGCCAGCAGCGTAGCGGGGGGGAGCGTCATTCAGTACTTC. Amino acids: CASSVAGGSVIQYF.

The chain combines TRBV27 with TRBJ2-2; D unresolved. The ends were cut back, 0 bases at V and 3 bases at J, with 8 bases in the middle. The CDR3 spans 15 residues. Germline V lookup: CDR1 MNHEY, CDR2 SMNVEV (reference sequence). The CDR3: CASSLSGSHTGELFF. The CDR3 region has the DNA TGTGCCAGCAGTTTATCAGGGTCACACACCGGGGAGCTGTTTTTT.

This clonotype is a singleton in its sample. The chain has TRBV7-2 and TRBJ2-4; TRBD2 agrees at 10 bases. The last part of the DNA fits TRBJ2-7 better; the J call may be wrong. Germline V gene data show CDR1 as SGHTA and CDR2 as FQGNSA. This CDR3 comprises 16 residues. The DNA for the CDR3 is TGTGCCAGCAGCTTAATGGCTAGCGGGAGTAGCAACGAGCAGTACTTC. It is translated as CASSLMASGSSNEQYF.

This rearrangement joins TRBV12-3 or TRBV12-4 to TRBJ2-3; a possible D gene is TRBD1 (6 bases). The length of the CDR3 is 16 residues. Trimming cost V 5 bases and J 3 bases, with 18 bases left between them. The CDR3 DNA is TGTGCCAGCAGTACCGGACAGAGAATACTTACAGATACGCAGTATTTT. It encodes CASSTGQRILTDTQYF.

The rearrangement uses TRBV5-1 and TRBJ2-5; D assignment may be TRBD1 or TRBD2 (6 bases each). The V gene's germline CDR1 is SGHRS and CDR2 YFSETQ. The CDR3 totals 13 residues. Trimming took off 3 bases at V and 5 bases at J, with 11 bases between the two ends. The CDR3 loop is CASSSGAGETQYF. In DNA form, the CDR3 reads TGCGCCAGCAGCTCGGGGGCTGGGGAGACCCAGTACTTC. Drawing the rest from reference TRBV5-1 and TRBJ2-5, the complete variable domain is KAGVTQTPRYLIKTRGQQVTLSCSPISGHRSVSWYQQTPGQGLQFLFEYFSETQRNKGNFPGRFSGRQFSNSRSEMNVSTLELGDSALYLCASSSGAGETQYFGPGTRLLVL.